The rows below give T cell receptor beta chains drawn from one sample of a study of blood T cells in healthy people across ages. MiXCR was run by TCRdb on the 5' RACE reads, yielding one entry per CDR3 protein. This sample has about 1.8 million distinct CDR3 sequences, with just under 50% found just once. Sequenced sample: blood. The receptors were sampled from a woman aged 35 to 49 in good health. The CDR3 runs from the conserved cysteine through the conserved F or W. D genes are given only for firm matches. Only part of the rows carry a size: once, few, many, or a class if the clone is expanded.

D gene: NA; J gene: TRBJ2-5; V gene: TRBV7-9; clone size: NA; CDR3 protein: CASSRQWGIKETQYF; CDR3 DNA: TGTGCCAGCAGCCGGCAGTGGGGGATCAAAGAGACCCAGTACTTC
D gene: NA; J gene: TRBJ1-2; V gene: TRBV2; clone size: NA; CDR3 protein: CASTADSLYGYTF; CDR3 DNA: TGTGCCAGCACCGCCGACAGCCTCTATGGCTACACCTTC
D gene: TRBD1; J gene: TRBJ2-5; V gene: TRBV20-1; clone size: NA; CDR3 protein: CSSNRGQVETQYF; CDR3 DNA: TGCAGTTCAAACAGGGGGCAGGTAGAGACCCAGTACTTC
D gene: TRBD2; J gene: TRBJ2-1; V gene: TRBV2; clone size: NA; CDR3 protein: CASKRTSGDYNEQFF; CDR3 DNA: TGTGCCAGCAAAAGGACTAGCGGGGATTACAATGAGCAGTTCTTC
D gene: TRBD1; J gene: TRBJ1-1; V gene: TRBV6-1; clone size: NA; CDR3 protein: CASIDQGGNTEAFF; CDR3 DNA: TGTGCCAGCATTGATCAGGGGGGGAACACTGAAGCTTTCTTT
D gene: NA; J gene: TRBJ2-7; V gene: TRBV12-3/TRBV12-4; clone size: NA; CDR3 protein: CASSLYGGDRAYEQYF; CDR3 DNA: TGTGCCAGCAGTCTCTACGGGGGGGACAGGGCCTACGAGCAGTACTTC
D gene: TRBD1; J gene: TRBJ2-7; V gene: TRBV9; clone size: NA; CDR3 protein: CASSPGTGTLYEQYF; CDR3 DNA: TGTGCCAGCAGCCCCGGGACAGGGACCCTGTACGAGCAGTACTTC
D gene: NA; J gene: TRBJ2-3; V gene: TRBV6-2/TRBV6-3; clone size: NA; CDR3 protein: CASSYREKLSTDTQYF; CDR3 DNA: TGTGCCAGCAGTTACAGGGAAAAACTTAGCACAGATACGCAGTATTTT
D gene: TRBD1; J gene: TRBJ2-7; V gene: TRBV24-1; clone size: NA; CDR3 protein: CATSDLAGTDYNEQYF; CDR3 DNA: TGTGCCACCAGTGATTTGGCCGGGACAGACTACAATGAGCAGTACTTC
D gene: NA; J gene: TRBJ2-7; V gene: TRBV5-1; clone size: NA; CDR3 protein: CASSLAGQGLREQYF; CDR3 DNA: TGCGCCAGCAGCTTGGCCGGGCAGGGACTTCGGGAGCAGTACTTC
D gene: TRBD1; J gene: TRBJ2-7; V gene: TRBV4-2; clone size: NA; CDR3 protein: CASSPGPGQGVSMGYEQYF; CDR3 DNA: TGTGCCAGCAGCCCAGGTCCGGGACAGGGAGTTTCGATGGGCTACGAGCAGTACTTC
D gene: NA; J gene: TRBJ2-5; V gene: TRBV21-1; clone size: few; CDR3 protein: CASINLPIRRGLLQETQYF; CDR3 DNA: TGTGCCAGCATCAACCTCCCTATTCGGCGGGGGCTACTCCAAGAGACCCAGTACTTC
D gene: NA; J gene: TRBJ2-2; V gene: TRBV11-1; clone size: NA; CDR3 protein: CASSLRALNTGELFF; CDR3 DNA: TGTGCCAGCAGCTTAAGGGCTCTGAACACCGGGGAGCTGTTTTTT
D gene: TRBD1; J gene: TRBJ2-2; V gene: TRBV6-5; clone size: NA; CDR3 protein: CASSYDGQGSGELFF; CDR3 DNA: TGTGCCAGCAGTTACGATGGACAGGGTTCCGGGGAGCTGTTTTTT